The 14 T cell receptor beta chains listed next were all sequenced from one sample in a study of response to subunit inactivated influenza vaccine. TCRdb re-called the RT-PCR reads through MiXCR, storing one row per CDR3 protein. The data contain more than 700,000 distinct CDR3 sequences, 20% to 25% of them singletons. The source material was PBMCs from blood, sampled around 5 days after vaccination. Receptor source: a man aged 50-60 years who received an inactivated influenza vaccine.

This clonotype was counted only a few times. V and J are TRBV28 and TRBJ2-1, with D possibly TRBD1 on 5 matching bases. The V end lost 2 bases, the J end lost 8 bases, and 16 bases lay between the germline ends. Germline assignment: CDR1 MDHEN and CDR2 SYDVKM. This CDR3 spans 15 amino acids. The DNA of the CDR3 is TGTGCCAGCAGTTTAGTAGGACAAGGGTCTGATGAGCAGTTCTTC. Translation gives CASSLVGQGSDEQFF.

There are a few counts of this clonotype. The CDR3 nucleotides are TGTGCCATTTCGGGAGACTACTACGAGCAGTACTTC. This gives the protein CAISGDYYEQYF. This sequence joins TRBV10-3 and TRBJ2-7, with D possibly TRBD2 on 6 matching bases. The CDR3 has 12 amino acids. The germline gives CDR1 ENHRY, CDR2 SYGVKD. The V gene lost 9 bases and the J gene lost 3 bases, with 12 bases spanning the gap.

This chain links TRBV25-1 with TRBJ2-1, with a possible D match to TRBD1 (5 bases). The germline V gene encodes CDR1 MGHDK and CDR2 SYGVNS. The CDR3 covers 17 residues. V was clipped by 4 bases and J by 6 bases, with 22 bases between them. This CDR3 is CASSGSSPGFTRNEQFF. CDR3 bases: TGTGCCAGCAGTGGATCCTCCCCAGGGTTTACACGCAATGAGCAGTTCTTC. The full variable domain, rest sourced from reference TRBV25-1 and TRBJ2-1, is EADIYQTPRYLVIGTGKKITLECSQTMGHDKMYWYQQDPGMELHLIHYSYGVNSTEKGDLSSESTVSRIRTEHFPLTLESARPSHTSQYLCASSGSSPGFTRNEQFFGPGTRLTVL.

V is TRBV20-1 and J is TRBJ2-3; 9 bases align to TRBD2. The germline CDR1 and CDR2 sequences are DFQATT and SNEGSKA (reference sequence). V was pared by 1 base and J by 5 bases, with 1 base of the junction left unmatched. CDR3 size: 13 residues. The CDR3 region is CSARVAGVDTQYF. The DNA of the CDR3 is TGCAGTGCTAGAGTAGCGGGGGTAGATACGCAGTATTTT.

V gene TRBV5-1 combines with J gene TRBJ2-3, with D possibly being TRBD1 (5 bases). CDR1 is SGHRS, CDR2 YFSETQ, per germline. V lost 5 bases and J 5 bases, leaving 12 bases between the germline ends. The CDR3 totals 13 residues. The DNA for the CDR3 is TGCGCCAGCAGTAGCCAGGGCCGAGATACGCAGTATTTT. Translating gives CASSSQGRDTQYF.

The rearrangement uses TRBV29-1 and TRBJ2-3, with 11 bases aligning to TRBD2. CDR3 size: 14 residues. Germline V gene data show CDR1 as SQVTM and CDR2 as ANQGSEA. V trimming: 4 bases; J trimming: 5 bases; junction bases outside the gene matches: 5. Written as DNA, the CDR3 is TGCAGCGTTGCGACTAGCGGGACGGTAGATACGCAGTATTTT. It encodes CSVATSGTVDTQYF.

There are a few counts of this clonotype. The chain has TRBV4-3 and TRBJ1-2; unclear D gene. The germline V gene encodes CDR1 LGHNA and CDR2 YSLEER. The CDR3 is made up of 14 amino acids. V was shortened by 4 bases and J by 7 bases, with 16 bases between the two germline ends. CDR3 loop: CASSRNGPLGGYTF. The CDR3 DNA is TGCGCCAGCAGCCGAAACGGTCCCCTTGGTGGCTACACCTTC.

The count of this clonotype is one. The gene calls are TRBV11-2 and TRBJ2-7, with D perhaps TRBD2 (5 bases). Deletions cut 5 bases from V and 3 bases from J, with 20 bases between. The CDR3 consists of 16 residues. CDR1 is SGHAT, CDR2 FQNNGV, per germline. CDR3 sequence (DNA): TGTGCCAGCAGCCCAACCCGGGCAGAGGGCCGCTACGAGCAGTACTTC. This gives the protein CASSPTRAEGRYEQYF. The whole variable domain, filled in from reference TRBV11-2 and TRBJ2-7, reads EAGVAQSPRYKIIEKRQSVAFWCNPISGHATLYWYQQILGQGPKLLIQFQNNGVVDDSQLPKDRFSAERLKGVDSTLKIQPAKLEDSAVYLCASSPTRAEGRYEQYFGPGTRLTVT.

This clonotype was counted a few times. The CDR3 bases are TGTGCCAGCAGCCCGACCCGGCCCGTCAGCGGGAGTCCCTACAATGAGCAGTTCTTC. As protein: CASSPTRPVSGSPYNEQFF. The gene calls are TRBV7-8 and TRBJ2-1; 8 bases are a match to TRBD2. Per the germline V gene, CDR1 is SGHVS and CDR2 is FQNEAQ. V lost 5 bases to trimming and J lost 2 bases; unmatched junction nucleotides: 17. The CDR3 contains 19 residues. The variable domain in full, with the rest retrieved from reference TRBV7-8 and TRBJ2-1, is GAGVSQSPRYKVAKRGQDVALRCDPISGHVSLFWYQQALGQGPEFLTYFQNEAQLDKSGLPSDRFFAERPEGSVSTLKIQRTQQEDSAVYLCASSPTRPVSGSPYNEQFFGPGTRLTVL.

This chain joins TRBV18 and TRBJ2-1; a possible D gene is TRBD1 (6 bases). From germline, CDR1 is KGHSH and CDR2 LQKENI. Trimming cost V 2 bases and J 10 bases, with 6 bases left between them. The CDR3 length is 11 residues. CDR3 DNA sequence: TGTGCCAGCTCACCAACAGGGGAGCAGTTCTTC. This sequence encodes CASSPTGEQFF.

The sample holds a few counts of this clonotype. The chain couples TRBV4-1 to TRBJ2-7, with 11 nucleotides matching TRBD1. Per the germline V gene, CDR1 is MGHRA and CDR2 is YSYEKL. The ends lost 3 bases at V and 4 bases at J; junction bases unmatched: 8. This CDR3 spans 16 amino acids. The CDR3 nucleotides are TGCGCCAGCAGCCACCTACGGACAGGGGGCTTTTACGAGCAGTACTTC. This codes for CASSHLRTGGFYEQYF.

The chain carries TRBV7-2 and TRBJ2-4, with 8 bases fitting TRBD1. Germline CDR1 reads SGHTA; CDR2 reads FQGNSA. V was clipped by 3 bases and J by 7 bases; unmatched bases: 2. This CDR3 has 13 amino acids. CDR3 sequence: CASSFDRGNIQYF. CDR3 DNA sequence: TGTGCCAGCAGCTTCGACAGGGGTAACATTCAGTACTTC.

This clonotype was detected many times. The V gene is TRBV5-6, the J gene TRBJ2-3, with 7 bases that match TRBD2. The CDR3 extends over 16 amino acids. Germline V gene sequence: CDR1 SGHDT, CDR2 YYEEEE. The J segment lost 1 base and the V segment lost 3 bases, leaving 8 bases of the junction unmatched. Written as DNA, the CDR3 is TGTGCCAGCAGCTGGTCTATGGCGGGGGGCACAGATACGCAGTATTTT. Translation gives CASSWSMAGGTDTQYF.

This chain connects TRBV11-3 to TRBJ2-7, with 9 bases fitting TRBD2. The CDR3 runs to 16 residues. CDR1 is SGHNT, CDR2 YENEEA, per germline. V shed 5 bases and J 6 bases; nucleotides not matched to a gene: 14. CDR3 loop: CASSPGWREGGREQYF. CDR3 nucleotides: TGTGCCAGCAGCCCCGGCTGGCGGGAGGGTGGTCGCGAGCAGTACTTC.